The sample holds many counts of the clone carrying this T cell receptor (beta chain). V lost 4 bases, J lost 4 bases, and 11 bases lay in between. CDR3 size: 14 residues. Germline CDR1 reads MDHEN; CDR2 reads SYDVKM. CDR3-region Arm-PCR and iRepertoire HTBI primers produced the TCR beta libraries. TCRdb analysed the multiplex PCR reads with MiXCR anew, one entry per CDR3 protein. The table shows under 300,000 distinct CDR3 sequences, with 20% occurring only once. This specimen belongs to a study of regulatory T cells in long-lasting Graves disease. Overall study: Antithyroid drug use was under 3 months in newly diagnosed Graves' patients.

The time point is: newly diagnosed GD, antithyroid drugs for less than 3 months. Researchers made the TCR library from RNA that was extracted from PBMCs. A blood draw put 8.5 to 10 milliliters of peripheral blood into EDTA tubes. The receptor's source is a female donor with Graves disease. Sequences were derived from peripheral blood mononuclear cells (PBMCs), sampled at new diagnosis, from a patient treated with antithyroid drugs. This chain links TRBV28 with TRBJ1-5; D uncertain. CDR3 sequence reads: CASSSPSKNQPQHF. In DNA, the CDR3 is TGTGCCAGCAGTTCACCCAGTAAGAATCAGCCCCAGCATTTT.